These 2 T cell receptor beta chains were sequenced from one sample in a study of blood T cell repertoires in COVID-19. Some clones are missing from TCRdb's copy, which holds only in-frame ones; the method was immunoSEQ multiplex PCR. The data show roughly 120,000 clones, about 82% seen once. Sequencing was done on a sample of peripheral blood. The receptors were sampled from a human donor in a cohort sampled during active COVID-19.

CDR3: CASSLLAEDTQYF. The CDR3 DNA reads TGCGCCAGCAGCTTGCTAGCGGAAGATACGCAGTATTTT. The chain couples TRBV5-1 to TRBJ2-3, with 7 bases fitting TRBD2. This CDR3 spans 13 amino acids. Per the germline V gene, CDR1 is SGHRS and CDR2 is YFSETQ. V dropped 1 base and J dropped 5; count of bases not matched to a gene: 1.

Written as DNA, the CDR3 is TGTGCCTGGAAAAGGCGGGGCTCTGGAAACACCATATATTTT. Encoded protein: CAWKRRGSGNTIYF. The chain links TRBV30 to TRBJ1-3; no definite D call. Germline-derived CDR1 and CDR2 are GTSNPN and SVGIG (reference sequence). V was pared by 4 bases and J by 0 bases, with 10 bases between. CDR3 length equals 14 residues.